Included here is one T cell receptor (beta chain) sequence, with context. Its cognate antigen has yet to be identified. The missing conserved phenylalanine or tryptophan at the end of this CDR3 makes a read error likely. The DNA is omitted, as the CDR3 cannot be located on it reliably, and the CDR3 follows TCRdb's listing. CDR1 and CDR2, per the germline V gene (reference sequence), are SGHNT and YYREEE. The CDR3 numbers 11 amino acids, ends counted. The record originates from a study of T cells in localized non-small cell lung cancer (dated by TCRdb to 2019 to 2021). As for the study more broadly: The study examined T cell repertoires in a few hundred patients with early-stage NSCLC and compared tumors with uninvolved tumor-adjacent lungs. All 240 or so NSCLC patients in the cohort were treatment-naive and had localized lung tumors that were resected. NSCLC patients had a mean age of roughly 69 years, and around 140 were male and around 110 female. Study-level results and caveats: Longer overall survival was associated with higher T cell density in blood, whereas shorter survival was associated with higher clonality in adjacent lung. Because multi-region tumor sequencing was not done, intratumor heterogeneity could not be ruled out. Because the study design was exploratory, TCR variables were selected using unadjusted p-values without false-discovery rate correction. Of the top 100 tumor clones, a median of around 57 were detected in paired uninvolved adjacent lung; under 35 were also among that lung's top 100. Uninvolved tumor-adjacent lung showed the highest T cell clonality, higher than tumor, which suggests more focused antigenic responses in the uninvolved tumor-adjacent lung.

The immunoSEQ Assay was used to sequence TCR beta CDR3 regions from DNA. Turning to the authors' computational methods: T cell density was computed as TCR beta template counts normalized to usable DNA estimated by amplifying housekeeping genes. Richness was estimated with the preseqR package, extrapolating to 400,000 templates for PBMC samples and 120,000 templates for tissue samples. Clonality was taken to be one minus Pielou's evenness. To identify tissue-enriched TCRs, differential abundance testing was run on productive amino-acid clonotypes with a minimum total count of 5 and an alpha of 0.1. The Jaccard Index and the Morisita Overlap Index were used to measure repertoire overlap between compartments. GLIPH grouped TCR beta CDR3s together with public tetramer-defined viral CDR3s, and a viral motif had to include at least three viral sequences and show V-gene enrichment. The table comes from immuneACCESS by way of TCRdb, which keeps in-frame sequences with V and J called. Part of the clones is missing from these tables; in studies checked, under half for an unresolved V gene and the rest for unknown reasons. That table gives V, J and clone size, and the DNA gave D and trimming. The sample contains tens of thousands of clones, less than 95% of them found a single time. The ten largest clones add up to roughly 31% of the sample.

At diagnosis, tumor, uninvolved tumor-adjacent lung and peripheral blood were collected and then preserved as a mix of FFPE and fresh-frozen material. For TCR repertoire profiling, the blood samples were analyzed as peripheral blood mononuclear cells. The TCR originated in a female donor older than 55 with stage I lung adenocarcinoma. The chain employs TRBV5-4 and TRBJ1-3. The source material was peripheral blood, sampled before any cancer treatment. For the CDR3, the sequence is CASSFRGQSGT.